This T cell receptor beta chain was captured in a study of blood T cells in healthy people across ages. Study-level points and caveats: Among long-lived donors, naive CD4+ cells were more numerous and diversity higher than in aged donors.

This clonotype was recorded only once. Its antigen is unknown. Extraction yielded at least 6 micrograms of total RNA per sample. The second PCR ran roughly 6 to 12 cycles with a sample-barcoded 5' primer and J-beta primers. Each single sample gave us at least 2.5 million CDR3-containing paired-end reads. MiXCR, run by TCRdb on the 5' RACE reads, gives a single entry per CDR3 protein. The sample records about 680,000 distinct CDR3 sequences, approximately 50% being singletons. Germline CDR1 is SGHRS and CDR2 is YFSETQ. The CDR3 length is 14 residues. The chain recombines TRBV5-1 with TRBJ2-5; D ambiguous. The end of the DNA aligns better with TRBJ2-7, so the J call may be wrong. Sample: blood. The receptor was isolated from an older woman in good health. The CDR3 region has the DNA TGCGCCAGCAGCAGATCCGAGCCCCCCCACGAGCAGTACTTC. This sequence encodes CASSRSEPPHEQYF.